These T cell receptor beta chains were read from a single sample in a study of cytomegalovirus exposure and HLA in healthy donors. TCRdb's copy holds only in-frame clones and misses some; the assay was immunoSEQ multiplex PCR. The sample lists 200,000 or so clones; about 80% were seen once. The material sequenced was PBMCs. The source of these receptors is a man aged 18 to 35 in good health and CMV-seronegative. Both conserved end residues are part of each CDR3. Each record gives: CDR3 length, J gene, V gene, clone size, D gene, CDR3 protein, CDR3 DNA. The D gene is left open where the match is weak. Clone size, where shown, is once, few, many, or a class for clones that have expanded.

CDR3 length: 14; J gene: TRBJ1-1; V gene: TRBV6-1; clone size: many; D gene: .; CDR3 protein: CASRSEARNTEAFF; CDR3 DNA: TGTGCCAGCAGATCCGAGGCGAGGAACACTGAAGCTTTCTTT
CDR3 length: 14; J gene: TRBJ2-5; V gene: TRBV6-1; clone size: .; D gene: TRBD1; CDR3 protein: CASRPLTGMETQYF; CDR3 DNA: TGTGCCAGCAGACCCCTGACAGGGATGGAGACCCAGTACTTC
CDR3 length: 11; J gene: TRBJ1-2; V gene: TRBV28; clone size: .; D gene: .; CDR3 protein: CASSLKHGYTF; CDR3 DNA: TGTGCCAGCAGTTTAAAGCACGGCTACACCTTC
CDR3 length: 16; J gene: TRBJ2-2; V gene: TRBV7-9; clone size: few; D gene: TRBD1; CDR3 protein: CASSSSTGGEAGELFF; CDR3 DNA: TGTGCCAGCAGCTCCTCAACAGGGGGCGAGGCCGGGGAGCTGTTTTTT
CDR3 length: 11; J gene: TRBJ1-4; V gene: TRBV6-6; clone size: few; D gene: .; CDR3 protein: CASRGSEKLFF; CDR3 DNA: TGTGCCAGCAGAGGGAGCGAAAAACTGTTTTTT
CDR3 length: 15; J gene: TRBJ1-5; V gene: TRBV5-4; clone size: .; D gene: TRBD1; CDR3 protein: CASSIGGQGFQPQHF; CDR3 DNA: TGTGCCAGCAGTATCGGGGGACAGGGATTCCAGCCCCAGCATTTT
CDR3 length: 13; J gene: TRBJ2-7; V gene: TRBV29-1; clone size: .; D gene: .; CDR3 protein: CSLGVSESYEQYF; CDR3 DNA: TGCAGCTTAGGGGTGAGTGAATCCTACGAGCAGTACTTC
CDR3 length: 15; J gene: TRBJ1-2; V gene: TRBV18; clone size: .; D gene: .; CDR3 protein: CASSRDRGSDYGYTF; CDR3 DNA: TGTGCCAGCTCACGGGATCGGGGTTCTGACTATGGCTACACCTTC
CDR3 length: 10; J gene: TRBJ2-5; V gene: TRBV20-1; clone size: .; D gene: .; CDR3 protein: CSGYRETQYF; CDR3 DNA: TGCAGTGGATATAGAGAGACCCAGTACTTC
CDR3 length: 16; J gene: TRBJ2-2; V gene: TRBV7-9; clone size: .; D gene: .; CDR3 protein: CSSSLGRQGGTGELFF; CDR3 DNA: TGTTCCAGCAGCTTAGGGAGACAAGGGGGCACCGGGGAGCTGTTTTTT
CDR3 length: 18; J gene: TRBJ2-1; V gene: TRBV4-2; clone size: once; D gene: TRBD2; CDR3 protein: CASSQPSGRSRSYNEQFF; CDR3 DNA: TGTGCCAGCAGCCAACCTAGCGGGAGAAGTCGCTCCTACAATGAGCAGTTCTTC
CDR3 length: 20; J gene: TRBJ2-5; V gene: TRBV10-1; clone size: .; D gene: .; CDR3 protein: CATRRLGASLEAAGQETQYF; CDR3 DNA: TGCGCCACCCGCCGCCTCGGCGCTAGTCTGGAAGCTGCTGGGCAAGAGACCCAGTACTTC
CDR3 length: 12; J gene: TRBJ2-3; V gene: TRBV2; clone size: .; D gene: .; CDR3 protein: CASSTHTDTQYF; CDR3 DNA: TGTGCCAGCAGTACTCACACAGATACGCAGTATTTT